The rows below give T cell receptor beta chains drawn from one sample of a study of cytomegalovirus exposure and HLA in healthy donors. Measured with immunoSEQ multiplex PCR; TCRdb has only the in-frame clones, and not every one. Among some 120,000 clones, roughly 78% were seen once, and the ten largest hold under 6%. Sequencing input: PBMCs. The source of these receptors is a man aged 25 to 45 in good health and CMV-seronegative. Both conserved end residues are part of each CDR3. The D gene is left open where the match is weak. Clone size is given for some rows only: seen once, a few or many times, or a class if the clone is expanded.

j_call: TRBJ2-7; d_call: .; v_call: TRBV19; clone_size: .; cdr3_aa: CASSLGLIHEQYF; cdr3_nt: TGTGCCAGTAGTCTAGGACTCATCCACGAGCAGTACTTC
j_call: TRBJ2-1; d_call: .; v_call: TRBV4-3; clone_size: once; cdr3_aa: CASSQGLAASYNEQFF; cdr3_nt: TGCGCCAGCAGCCAGGGTCTCGCGGCCTCCTACAATGAGCAGTTCTTC
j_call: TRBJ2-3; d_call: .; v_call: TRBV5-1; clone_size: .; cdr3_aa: CASSLDRGDTDTQYF; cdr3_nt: TGCGCCAGCAGCTTGGACCGCGGGGACACAGATACGCAGTATTTT
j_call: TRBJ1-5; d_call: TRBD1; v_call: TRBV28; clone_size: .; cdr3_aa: CASSPRTGSQPQHF; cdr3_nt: TGTGCCAGCAGTCCCCGGACAGGGAGTCAGCCCCAGCATTTT
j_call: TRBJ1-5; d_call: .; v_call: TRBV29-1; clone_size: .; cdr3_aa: CSVAAGNSNQPQHF; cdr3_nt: TGCAGCGTTGCGGCCGGGAATAGCAATCAGCCCCAGCATTTT
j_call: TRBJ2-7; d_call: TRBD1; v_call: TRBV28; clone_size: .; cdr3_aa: CASSRTGASSYEQYF; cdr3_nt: TGTGCCAGCAGCCGGACAGGGGCGAGCTCCTACGAGCAGTACTTC
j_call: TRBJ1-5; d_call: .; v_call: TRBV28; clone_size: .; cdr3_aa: CASSLRQFNQPQHF; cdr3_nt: TGTGCCAGCAGTTTAAGACAGTTCAATCAGCCCCAGCATTTT
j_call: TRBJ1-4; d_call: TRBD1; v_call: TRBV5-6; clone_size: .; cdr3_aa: CASARQGTNEKLFF; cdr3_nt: TGTGCCAGCGCCCGACAGGGAACTAATGAAAAACTGTTTTTT
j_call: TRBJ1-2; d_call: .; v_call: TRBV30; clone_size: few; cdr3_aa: CAWSRLSGYTF; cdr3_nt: TGTGCCTGGAGCAGGCTTAGTGGCTACACCTTC
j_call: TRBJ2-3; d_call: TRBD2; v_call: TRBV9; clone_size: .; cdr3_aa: CASSVRASGGGSTDTQYF; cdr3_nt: TGTGCCAGCAGCGTCCGGGCTAGCGGGGGGGGAAGCACAGATACGCAGTATTTT
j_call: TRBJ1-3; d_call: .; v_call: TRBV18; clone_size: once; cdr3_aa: CASSPTGSTGNTIYF; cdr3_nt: TGTGCCAGCTCACCAACAGGGTCCACTGGAAACACCATATATTTT
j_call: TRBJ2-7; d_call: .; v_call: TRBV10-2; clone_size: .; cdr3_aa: CASSLGGAVGEQYF; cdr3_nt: TGCGCCAGCAGTCTTGGCGGGGCGGTTGGAGAGCAGTACTTC
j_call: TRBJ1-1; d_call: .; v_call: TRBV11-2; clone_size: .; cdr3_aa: CASSSLRVGVVGTEAFF; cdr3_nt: TGTGCCAGCAGCTCCCTACGTGTGGGCGTGGTTGGGACTGAAGCTTTCTTT
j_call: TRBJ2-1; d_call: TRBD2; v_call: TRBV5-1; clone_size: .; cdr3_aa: CASSPGGASGGYNEQFF; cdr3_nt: TGCGCCAGCAGCCCGGGAGGAGCTAGCGGGGGGTACAATGAGCAGTTCTTC
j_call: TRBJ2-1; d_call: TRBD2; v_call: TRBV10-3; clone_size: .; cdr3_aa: CAIAGLADNEQFF; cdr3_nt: TGTGCCATCGCGGGACTAGCGGACAATGAGCAGTTCTTC
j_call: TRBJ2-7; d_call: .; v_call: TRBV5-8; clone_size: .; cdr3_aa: CASSLIRYYEQYF; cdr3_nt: TGTGCCAGCAGCTTAATCAGATACTACGAGCAGTACTTC
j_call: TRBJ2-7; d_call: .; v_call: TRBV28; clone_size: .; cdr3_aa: CASSLIPGQERASYEQYF; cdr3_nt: TGTGCCAGCAGTTTAATCCCTGGGCAGGAACGTGCCTCCTACGAGCAGTACTTC
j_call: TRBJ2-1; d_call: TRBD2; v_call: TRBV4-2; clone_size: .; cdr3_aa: CASSQAGLAGGRSSYNEQFF; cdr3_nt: TGTGCCAGCAGCCAAGCGGGACTAGCGGGGGGCAGGAGCTCCTACAATGAGCAGTTCTTC
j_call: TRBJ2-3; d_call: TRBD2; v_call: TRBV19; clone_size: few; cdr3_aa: CASSLTSGDRTDTQYF; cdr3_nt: TGTGCCAGTAGCTTGACTAGCGGAGACCGCACAGATACGCAGTATTTT
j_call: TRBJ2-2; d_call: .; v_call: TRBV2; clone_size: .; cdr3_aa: CASIWTTTGELFF; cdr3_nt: TGTGCCAGCATATGGACAACCACCGGGGAGCTGTTTTTT
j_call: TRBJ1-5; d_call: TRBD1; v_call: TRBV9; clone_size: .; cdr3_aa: CASSVGQGAGQPQHF; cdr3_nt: TGTGCCAGCAGCGTCGGACAGGGGGCTGGTCAGCCCCAGCATTTT
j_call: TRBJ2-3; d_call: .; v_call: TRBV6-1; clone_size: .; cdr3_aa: CASSFRRADTQYF; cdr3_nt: TGTGCCAGCAGTTTTCGGCGGGCAGATACGCAGTATTTT